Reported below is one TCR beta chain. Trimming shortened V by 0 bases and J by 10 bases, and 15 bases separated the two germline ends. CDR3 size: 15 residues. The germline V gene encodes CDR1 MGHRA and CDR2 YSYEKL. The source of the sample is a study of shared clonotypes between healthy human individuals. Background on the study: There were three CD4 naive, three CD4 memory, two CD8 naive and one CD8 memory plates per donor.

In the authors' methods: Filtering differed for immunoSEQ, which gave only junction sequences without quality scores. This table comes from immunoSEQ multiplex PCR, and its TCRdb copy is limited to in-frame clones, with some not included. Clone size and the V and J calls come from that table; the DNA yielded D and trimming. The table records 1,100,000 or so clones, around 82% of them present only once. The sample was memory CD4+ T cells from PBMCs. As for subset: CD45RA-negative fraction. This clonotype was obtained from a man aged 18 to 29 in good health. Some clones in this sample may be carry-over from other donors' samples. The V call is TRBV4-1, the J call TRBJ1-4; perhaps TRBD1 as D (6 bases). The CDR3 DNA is TGCGCCAGCAGCCAAGATAGCCGGGGGCGAGGAAAACTGTTTTTT. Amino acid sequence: CASSQDSRGRGKLFF.